The clone carrying this T cell receptor (beta chain) was seen at least ten times. The antigen is undetermined. This entry belongs to a study of response to subunit inactivated influenza vaccine. Points from the study as a whole: Each seasonal influenza vaccination recruits few new T cells, the authors suggested.

TCRdb ran MiXCR on the RT-PCR reads and lists one entry per CDR3 protein. Counted here are more than 150,000 distinct CDR3 sequences, 7.5% to 10% occurring once; the ten biggest clones make up approximately 10%. The sequencing here drew on non-naive T cells sorted from PBMCs, taken on the day of vaccination. The TCR comes from a man over 45 who received an inactivated influenza vaccine.

In DNA, the CDR3 is TGTGCCAGCTCACCAAACACCGGGGAGCTGTTTTTT. Translated, it gives CASSPNTGELFF. The J gene is TRBJ2-2, the V gene TRBV18; D is unresolved. Trimming took 2 bases from V and 2 from J, leaving 0 bases between them. This CDR3 contains 12 residues. Looked up from germline, CDR1 is KGHSH and CDR2 is LQKENI.